This is a list of T cell receptor beta chains from one sample in a study of blood T cell repertoires in COVID-19. Produced via immunoSEQ multiplex PCR; TCRdb's table is partial and in-frame only. The sample includes roughly 120,000 clones, approximately 87% of them seen just once. The source material was peripheral blood. The receptors were gathered from a man aged 25-45 years with acute or convalescent COVID-19. CDR3s include the opening cysteine and the closing phenylalanine or tryptophan. Each record gives: J gene, D gene, V gene, clone size, CDR3 protein, CDR3 DNA. The D gene is left open where the match is weak. Size is omitted from some rows. Given values are once, few, many or a class for expanded clones.

j_gene: TRBJ1-2
d_gene: -
v_gene: TRBV13
abundance: -
CDR3aa: CASSFQNYGYTF
CDR3nt: TGTGCCAGCAGCTTCCAAAACTATGGCTACACCTTC

j_gene: TRBJ2-3
d_gene: -
v_gene: TRBV2
abundance: few
CDR3aa: CASSPSRTGKAADTQYF
CDR3nt: TGTGCCAGCAGCCCATCTCGAACAGGGAAGGCGGCCGATACGCAGTATTTT

j_gene: TRBJ2-1
d_gene: TRBD1
v_gene: TRBV7-3
abundance: -
CDR3aa: CASSRGQGELMKIF
CDR3nt: TGTGCCAGCAGCCGCGGACAGGGCGAGCTAATGAAAATCTTC

j_gene: TRBJ1-5
d_gene: TRBD1
v_gene: TRBV19
abundance: -
CDR3aa: CASSEGTESNQPQHF
CDR3nt: TGTGCCAGTAGCGAGGGGACAGAATCCAATCAGCCCCAGCATTTT

j_gene: TRBJ1-1
d_gene: -
v_gene: TRBV7-3
abundance: -
CDR3aa: CASNFLRGECTEAFF
CDR3nt: TGTGCCAGCAACTTCCTTCGGGGGGAATGCACTGAAGCTTTCTTT

j_gene: TRBJ2-2
d_gene: -
v_gene: TRBV6-5
abundance: few
CDR3aa: CASLVDRNTGELFF
CDR3nt: TGTGCCAGCCTCGTGGACAGAAACACCGGGGAGCTGTTTTTT

j_gene: TRBJ2-1
d_gene: TRBD2
v_gene: TRBV5-1
abundance: -
CDR3aa: CASSLEASGIGYNEQFF
CDR3nt: TGCGCCAGCAGCTTGGAGGCTAGCGGGATAGGCTACAATGAGCAGTTCTTC

j_gene: TRBJ2-1
d_gene: -
v_gene: TRBV5-5
abundance: -
CDR3aa: CASSLRTENEQFF
CDR3nt: TGTGCCAGCAGCCTGCGGACAGAAAATGAGCAGTTCTTC

j_gene: TRBJ2-2
d_gene: -
v_gene: TRBV25-1
abundance: -
CDR3aa: CASSGPGVWPGELFF
CDR3nt: TGTGCCAGCAGTGGTCCGGGGGTTTGGCCCGGGGAGCTGTTTTTT

j_gene: TRBJ1-3
d_gene: TRBD1
v_gene: TRBV3-1/TRBV3-2
abundance: -
CDR3aa: CASSLQQGAVSGNTIYF
CDR3nt: TGTGCCAGCAGCCTCCAACAGGGGGCTGTCTCTGGAAACACCATATATTTT

j_gene: TRBJ1-1
d_gene: TRBD1
v_gene: TRBV11-3
abundance: -
CDR3aa: CASSNGQVNTEAFF
CDR3nt: TGTGCCAGCAGCAACGGACAGGTGAACACTGAAGCTTTCTTT

j_gene: TRBJ1-3
d_gene: TRBD1
v_gene: TRBV25-1
abundance: -
CDR3aa: CASSEGTGYGNTIYF
CDR3nt: TGTGCCAGCAGTGAAGGGACAGGGTATGGAAACACCATATATTTT

j_gene: TRBJ2-1
d_gene: -
v_gene: TRBV2
abundance: -
CDR3aa: CASSGGYNEQFF
CDR3nt: TGTGCCAGCAGTGGAGGGTACAATGAGCAGTTCTTC

j_gene: TRBJ2-3
d_gene: TRBD2
v_gene: TRBV10-3
abundance: -
CDR3aa: CAIGLAGGQGTQYF
CDR3nt: TGTGCCATTGGACTAGCGGGGGGACAAGGTACGCAGTATTTT

j_gene: TRBJ1-5
d_gene: -
v_gene: TRBV19
abundance: once
CDR3aa: CASSISPNQPQHF
CDR3nt: TGTGCCAGTAGTATCTCTCCCAATCAGCCCCAGCATTTT

j_gene: TRBJ1-1
d_gene: TRBD1
v_gene: TRBV18
abundance: -
CDR3aa: CASSPLGQGAGYGTEAFF
CDR3nt: TGTGCCAGCTCACCCCTGGGACAGGGGGCGGGTTACGGCACTGAAGCTTTCTTT

j_gene: TRBJ1-6
d_gene: TRBD1
v_gene: TRBV27
abundance: -
CDR3aa: CASSARQGSPLHF
CDR3nt: TGTGCCAGCAGTGCGAGACAGGGCTCACCCCTCCACTTT

j_gene: TRBJ1-2
d_gene: -
v_gene: TRBV18
abundance: -
CDR3aa: CASSPEGPYGYTF
CDR3nt: TGTGCCAGCTCACCAGAGGGCCCCTATGGCTACACCTTC

j_gene: TRBJ1-6
d_gene: TRBD1
v_gene: TRBV19
abundance: -
CDR3aa: CASSPGGDNSPLHF
CDR3nt: TGTGCCAGTAGCCCAGGGGGAGACAATTCACCCCTCCACTTT

j_gene: TRBJ1-1
d_gene: -
v_gene: TRBV30
abundance: once
CDR3aa: CAWSGSIYTEAFF
CDR3nt: TGTGCCTGGAGTGGGAGCATATACACTGAAGCTTTCTTT

j_gene: TRBJ1-2
d_gene: TRBD1
v_gene: TRBV7-9
abundance: -
CDR3aa: CASSFATGGGYGYTF
CDR3nt: TGTGCCAGCAGCTTTGCTACAGGGGGCGGCTATGGCTACACCTTC

j_gene: TRBJ1-3
d_gene: -
v_gene: TRBV4-1
abundance: once
CDR3aa: CASSQEGASGNTIYF
CDR3nt: TGCGCCAGCAGCCAAGAGGGGGCCTCTGGAAACACCATATATTTT

j_gene: TRBJ1-6
d_gene: TRBD1
v_gene: TRBV4-1
abundance: -
CDR3aa: CASSLQTGPNSPLHF
CDR3nt: TGCGCCAGCAGCCTCCAGACAGGGCCGAATTCACCCCTCCACTTT

j_gene: TRBJ1-4
d_gene: -
v_gene: TRBV9
abundance: -
CDR3aa: CASSGGGVDEKLFF
CDR3nt: TGTGCCAGCAGCGGGGGCGGGGTTGATGAAAAACTGTTTTTT

j_gene: TRBJ2-2
d_gene: TRBD2
v_gene: TRBV11-2
abundance: -
CDR3aa: CASSLSRGGGELFF
CDR3nt: TGTGCCAGCAGCTTAAGCCGGGGGGGCGGGGAGCTGTTTTTT